This T cell receptor beta chain was found in a study of blood T cell repertoires in COVID-19. Study-level information: Italy, Spain and the United States were the sources of the convalescent and acute COVID-19 samples. T cells, B-cell-depleted T cells, or PBMCs supplied cDNA or gDNA.

Clinical history reported by participants formed the basis on which cohorts were assigned. Symptom resolution, clearance, or two negative PCRs marked donors in Cohort 3 as recovered. The V and J ends lost 3 bases and 6 bases, in that order; junction bases with no gene match: 12. Germline-derived CDR1 and CDR2 are SEHNR and FQNEAQ (reference sequence). The CDR3 extends over 16 amino acids. Clones were sequenced by immunoSEQ multiplex PCR, and TCRdb holds only the in-frame ones, with some missing. The table includes 350,000 or so clones, around 90% detected once. Input material: PBMCs or T cells enriched from blood (not recorded which). The V call is TRBV7-9, the J call TRBJ1-2; 8 bases agree with TRBD1. The origin of this receptor is a woman aged 25 to 39 who had recovered from COVID-19. This chain's CDR3 is CASSFRQGATQDGYTF. The CDR3 DNA is TGTGCCAGCAGCTTCCGGCAGGGGGCGACCCAAGATGGCTACACCTTC.